The clone carrying this T cell receptor beta chain was detected once. Participants were placed into cohorts based on the clinical history they reported. The study counted Cohort 3 donors as recovered given two negative PCRs, clearance, or symptom resolution. This entry comes from a study of blood T cell repertoires in COVID-19. Looking at the study overall: The United States, Italy and Spain were the sources of the acute and convalescent COVID-19 samples. Sample material is recorded as cDNA or gDNA derived from T cells, B-cell-depleted T cells, or PBMCs.

CDR1 is SGHRS, CDR2 YFSETQ, per germline. V lost 2 bases and J lost 15; bases outside the gene matches: 6. CDR3 length equals 12 residues. This table comes from immunoSEQ multiplex PCR, and its TCRdb copy is limited to in-frame clones, with some not included. The profile shows 450,000 to 500,000 clones, roughly 87% of them singletons. The chain has TRBV5-1 and TRBJ2-1; 9 bases fit TRBD2. The TCR originated in a woman in her late teens or twenties who had recovered from COVID-19. Source material: PBMCs or T cells enriched from blood (not recorded which). DNA of the CDR3: TGCGCCAGCAGCTTCGAGCGGGGGGTGTTGTTCTTC. It translates to CASSFERGVLFF.